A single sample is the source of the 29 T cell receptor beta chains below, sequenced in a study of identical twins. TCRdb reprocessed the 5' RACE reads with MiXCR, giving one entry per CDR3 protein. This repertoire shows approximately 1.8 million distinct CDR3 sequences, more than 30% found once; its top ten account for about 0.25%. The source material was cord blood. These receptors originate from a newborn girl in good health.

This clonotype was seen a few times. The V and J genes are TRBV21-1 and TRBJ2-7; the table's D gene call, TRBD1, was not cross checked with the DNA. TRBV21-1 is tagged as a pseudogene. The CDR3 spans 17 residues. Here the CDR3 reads CASSKRDRVGQTYEQYF. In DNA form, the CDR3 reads TGTGCCAGCAGCAAAAGGGACAGGGTTGGGCAAACCTACGAGCAGTACTTC.

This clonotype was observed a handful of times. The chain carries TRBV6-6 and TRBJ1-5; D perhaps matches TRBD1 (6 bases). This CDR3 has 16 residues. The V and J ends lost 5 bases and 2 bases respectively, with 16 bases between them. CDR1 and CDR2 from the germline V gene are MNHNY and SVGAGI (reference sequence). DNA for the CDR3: TGTGCCAGCAGTCTTAAAGGGGGGGAAGGCAATCAGCCCCAGCATTTT. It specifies CASSLKGGEGNQPQHF.

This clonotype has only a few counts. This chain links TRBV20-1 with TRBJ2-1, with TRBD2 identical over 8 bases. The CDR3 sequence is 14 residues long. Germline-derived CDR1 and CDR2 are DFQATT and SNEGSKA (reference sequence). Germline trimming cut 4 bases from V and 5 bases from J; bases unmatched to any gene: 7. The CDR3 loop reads CSAMSGRAHNEQFF. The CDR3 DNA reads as TGCAGTGCTATGAGCGGGAGAGCCCACAATGAGCAGTTCTTC.

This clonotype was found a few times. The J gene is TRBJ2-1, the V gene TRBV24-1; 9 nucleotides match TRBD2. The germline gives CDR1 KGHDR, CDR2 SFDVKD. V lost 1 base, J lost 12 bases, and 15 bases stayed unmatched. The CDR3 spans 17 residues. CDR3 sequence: CATSDFGLSGSSVGQFF. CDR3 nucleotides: TGTGCCACCAGTGATTTTGGCCTTAGCGGGAGTTCGGTCGGGCAGTTCTTC.

The CDR3 DNA is TGCAGTGCTAGTGCCTGGAGTGATACGCAGTATTTT. This translates into CSASAWSDTQYF. The V gene is TRBV20-1, the J gene TRBJ2-3, with D unresolved. Trimming cost V 3 bases and J 6 bases, with 10 bases left between them. Germline CDR1 DFQATT, CDR2 SNEGSKA (reference sequence). The CDR3 is 12 amino acids.

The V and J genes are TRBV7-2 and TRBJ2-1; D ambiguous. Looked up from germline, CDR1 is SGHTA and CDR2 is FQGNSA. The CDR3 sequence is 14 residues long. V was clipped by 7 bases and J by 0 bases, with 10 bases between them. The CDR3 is CASTPKSSYNEQFF. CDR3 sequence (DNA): TGTGCCAGCACTCCGAAGAGCTCCTACAATGAGCAGTTCTTC.

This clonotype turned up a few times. CDR3 sequence reads: CSASETSGSHPYEQYF. The CDR3 DNA sequence: TGCAGTGCTAGCGAGACTAGCGGGAGTCATCCCTACGAGCAGTACTTC. The J gene is TRBJ2-5, the V gene TRBV20-1; 12 nucleotides agree with TRBD2. The end of the DNA is better explained by TRBJ2-7, so the J call may be wrong. Germline lookup yields CDR1 DFQATT and CDR2 SNEGSKA (reference sequence). The CDR3 is 16 residues long.

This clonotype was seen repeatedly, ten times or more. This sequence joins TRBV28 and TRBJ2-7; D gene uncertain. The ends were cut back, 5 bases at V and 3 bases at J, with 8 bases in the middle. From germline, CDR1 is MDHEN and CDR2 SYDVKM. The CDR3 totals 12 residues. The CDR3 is CASSPTFYEQYF. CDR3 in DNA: TGTGCCAGCAGTCCTACATTCTACGAGCAGTACTTC.

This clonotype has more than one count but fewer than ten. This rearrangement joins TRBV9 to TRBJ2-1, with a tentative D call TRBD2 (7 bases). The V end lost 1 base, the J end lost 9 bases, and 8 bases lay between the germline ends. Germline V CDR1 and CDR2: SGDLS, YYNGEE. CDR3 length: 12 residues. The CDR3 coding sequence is TGTGCCAGCAGCGTAAGGGGGGGTGAGCAGTTCTTC. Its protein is CASSVRGGEQFF.

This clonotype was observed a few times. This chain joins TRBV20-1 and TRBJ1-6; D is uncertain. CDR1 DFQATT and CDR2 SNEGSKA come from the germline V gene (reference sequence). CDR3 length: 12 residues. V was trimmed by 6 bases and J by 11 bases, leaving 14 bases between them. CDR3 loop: CSAPGPDTPLHF. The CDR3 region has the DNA TGCAGTGCCCCGGGCCCCGATACACCCCTCCACTTT.

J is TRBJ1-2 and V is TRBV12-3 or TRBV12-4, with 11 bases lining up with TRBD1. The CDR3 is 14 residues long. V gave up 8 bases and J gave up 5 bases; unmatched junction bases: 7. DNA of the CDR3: TGTGCCAGCCTTCCGGACAGGGGGCCGTATGGCTACACCTTC. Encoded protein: CASLPDRGPYGYTF.

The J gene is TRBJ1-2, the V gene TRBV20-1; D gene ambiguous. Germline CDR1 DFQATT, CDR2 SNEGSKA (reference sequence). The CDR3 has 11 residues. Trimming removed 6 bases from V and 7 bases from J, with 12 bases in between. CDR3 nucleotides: TGCAGTGCCACTCAGACCCGTGGCTACACCTTC. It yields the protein CSATQTRGYTF.

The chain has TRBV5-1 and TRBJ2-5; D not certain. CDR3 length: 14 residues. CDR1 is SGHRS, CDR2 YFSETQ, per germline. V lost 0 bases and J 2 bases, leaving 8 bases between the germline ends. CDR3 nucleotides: TGCGCCAGCAGCTTGGTCGACATTCAAGAGACCCAGTACTTC. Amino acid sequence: CASSLVDIQETQYF.

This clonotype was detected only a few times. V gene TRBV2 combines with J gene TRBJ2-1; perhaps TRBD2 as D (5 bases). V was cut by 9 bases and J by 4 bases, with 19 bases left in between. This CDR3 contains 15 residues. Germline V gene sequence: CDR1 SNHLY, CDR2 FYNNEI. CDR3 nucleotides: TGTGCCAGATCTCCCGGTGTTGCGGGTTACAATGAGCAGTTCTTC. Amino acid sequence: CARSPGVAGYNEQFF.

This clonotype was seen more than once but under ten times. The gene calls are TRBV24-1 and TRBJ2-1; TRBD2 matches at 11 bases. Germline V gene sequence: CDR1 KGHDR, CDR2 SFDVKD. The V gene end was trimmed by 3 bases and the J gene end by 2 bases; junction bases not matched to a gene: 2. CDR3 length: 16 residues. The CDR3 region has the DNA TGTGCCACCAGTGATCCACTAGCGGGAGCCTACAATGAGCAGTTCTTC. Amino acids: CATSDPLAGAYNEQFF.

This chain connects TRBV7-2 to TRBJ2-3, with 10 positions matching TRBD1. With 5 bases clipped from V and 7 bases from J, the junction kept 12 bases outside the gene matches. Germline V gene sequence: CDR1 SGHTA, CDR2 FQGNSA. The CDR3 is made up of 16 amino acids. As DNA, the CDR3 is TGTGCCAGCAGCCTACCGGGACAGGGGATTTTACATACGCAGTATTTT. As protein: CASSLPGQGILHTQYF. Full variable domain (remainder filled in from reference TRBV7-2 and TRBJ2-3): GAGVSQSPSNKVTEKGKDVELRCDPISGHTALYWYRQSLGQGLEFLIYFQGNSAPDKSGLPSDRFSAERTGGSVSTLTIQRTQQEDSAVYLCASSLPGQGILHTQYFGPGTRLTVL.

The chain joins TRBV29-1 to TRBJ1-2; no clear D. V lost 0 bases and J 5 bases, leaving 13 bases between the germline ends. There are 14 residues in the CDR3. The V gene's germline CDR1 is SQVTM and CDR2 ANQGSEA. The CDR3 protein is CSVEDRAKAYGYTF. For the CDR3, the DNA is TGCAGCGTTGAAGATAGAGCGAAAGCTTATGGCTACACCTTC.

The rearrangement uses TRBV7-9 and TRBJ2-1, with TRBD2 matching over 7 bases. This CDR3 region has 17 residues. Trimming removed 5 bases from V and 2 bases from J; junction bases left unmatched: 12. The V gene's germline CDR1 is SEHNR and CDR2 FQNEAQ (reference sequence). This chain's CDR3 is CASSPHLREPTYNEQFF. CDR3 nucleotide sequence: TGTGCCAGCAGCCCTCATTTGCGGGAGCCAACCTACAATGAGCAGTTCTTC.

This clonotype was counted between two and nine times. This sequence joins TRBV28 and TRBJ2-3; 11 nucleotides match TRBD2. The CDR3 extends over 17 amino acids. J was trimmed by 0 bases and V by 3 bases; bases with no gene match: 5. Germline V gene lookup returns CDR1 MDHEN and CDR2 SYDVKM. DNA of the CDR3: TGTGCCAGCAGTTTGATCCGGACTAGCGGGAGCACAGATACGCAGTATTTT. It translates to CASSLIRTSGSTDTQYF.

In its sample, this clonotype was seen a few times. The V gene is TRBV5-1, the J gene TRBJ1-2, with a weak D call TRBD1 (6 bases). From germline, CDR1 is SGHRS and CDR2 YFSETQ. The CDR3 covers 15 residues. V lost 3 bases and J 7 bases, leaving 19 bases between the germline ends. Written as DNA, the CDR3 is TGCGCCAGCAGCTCGACGACGGAGGGGGAGGTTGGCTACACCTTC. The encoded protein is CASSSTTEGEVGYTF. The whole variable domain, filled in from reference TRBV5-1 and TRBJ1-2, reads KAGVTQTPRYLIKTRGQQVTLSCSPISGHRSVSWYQQTPGQGLQFLFEYFSETQRNKGNFPGRFSGRQFSNSRSEMNVSTLELGDSALYLCASSSTTEGEVGYTFGSGTRLTVV.

The CDR3 DNA is TGTGCCACCCATCTCCCGGGACCGTACACAGATACGCAGTATTTT. It codes for CATHLPGPYTDTQYF. The chain has TRBV9 and TRBJ2-3; D might be TRBD1 or TRBD2, each matching 5 bases. CDR1 and CDR2 from the germline V gene are SGDLS and YYNGEE. Trimming took 9 bases from V and 2 from J, leaving 19 bases between them. The CDR3 has 15 residues.

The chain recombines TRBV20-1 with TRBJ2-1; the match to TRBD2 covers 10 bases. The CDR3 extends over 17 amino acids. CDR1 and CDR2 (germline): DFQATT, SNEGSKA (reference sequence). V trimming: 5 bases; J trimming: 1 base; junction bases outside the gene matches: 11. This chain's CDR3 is CSAATATSGPSYNEQFF. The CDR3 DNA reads TGCAGTGCTGCCACGGCGACTAGCGGGCCATCCTACAATGAGCAGTTCTTC.

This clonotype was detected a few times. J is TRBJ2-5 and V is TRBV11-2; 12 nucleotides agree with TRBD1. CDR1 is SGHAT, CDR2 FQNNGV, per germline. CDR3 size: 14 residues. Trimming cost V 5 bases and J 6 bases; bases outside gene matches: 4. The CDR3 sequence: CASSPRDRGQTQYF. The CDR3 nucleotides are TGTGCCAGCAGCCCCCGGGACAGGGGGCAGACCCAGTACTTC.

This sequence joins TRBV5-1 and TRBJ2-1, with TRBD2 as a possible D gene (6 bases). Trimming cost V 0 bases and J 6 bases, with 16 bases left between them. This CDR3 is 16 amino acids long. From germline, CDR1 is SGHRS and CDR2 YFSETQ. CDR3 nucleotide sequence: TGCGCCAGCAGCTTGGCGGGGACTCGATCGATCAATGAGCAGTTCTTC. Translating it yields CASSLAGTRSINEQFF.

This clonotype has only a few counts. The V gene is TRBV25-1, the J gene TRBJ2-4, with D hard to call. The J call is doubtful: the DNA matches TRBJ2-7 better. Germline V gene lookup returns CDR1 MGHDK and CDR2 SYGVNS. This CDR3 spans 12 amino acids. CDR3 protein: CASSAGHYEQYF. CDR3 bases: TGTGCCAGCAGTGCGGGCCACTACGAGCAGTACTTC.

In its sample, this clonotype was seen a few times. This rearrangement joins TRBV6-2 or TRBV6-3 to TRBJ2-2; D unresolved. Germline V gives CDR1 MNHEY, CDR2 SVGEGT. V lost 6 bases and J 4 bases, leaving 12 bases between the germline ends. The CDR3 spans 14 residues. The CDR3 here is CASSQRRITGELFF. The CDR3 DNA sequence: TGTGCCAGCAGCCAACGTCGGATCACCGGGGAGCTGTTTTTT.

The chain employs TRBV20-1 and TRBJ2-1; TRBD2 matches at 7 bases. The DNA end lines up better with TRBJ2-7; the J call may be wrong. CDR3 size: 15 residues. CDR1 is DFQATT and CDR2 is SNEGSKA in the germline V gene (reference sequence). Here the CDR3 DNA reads TGCAGTGCCGAGAGTCTAGCGGATACCTACAATGAGCAGTACTTC. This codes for CSAESLADTYNEQYF.

CDR3 residues: CASKWGALSYEQYF. CDR3 sequence (DNA): TGCGCCAGCAAGTGGGGGGCCCTTTCCTACGAGCAGTACTTC. This chain uses TRBV10-1 with TRBJ2-7; D is tentatively TRBD1 or TRBD2 (6 bases each). The V end lost 7 bases, the J end lost 1 base, and 14 bases lay between the germline ends. Germline V gene data show CDR1 as WNHNN and CDR2 as SYGVQD (reference sequence). The CDR3 extends over 14 amino acids.

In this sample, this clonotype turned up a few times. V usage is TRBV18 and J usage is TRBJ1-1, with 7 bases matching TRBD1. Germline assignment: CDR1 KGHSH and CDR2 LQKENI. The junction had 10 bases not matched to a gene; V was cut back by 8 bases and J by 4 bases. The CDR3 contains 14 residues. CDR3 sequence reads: CASPKTRDSTEAFF. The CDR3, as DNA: TGTGCCAGCCCAAAAACCCGGGACAGCACTGAAGCTTTCTTT.